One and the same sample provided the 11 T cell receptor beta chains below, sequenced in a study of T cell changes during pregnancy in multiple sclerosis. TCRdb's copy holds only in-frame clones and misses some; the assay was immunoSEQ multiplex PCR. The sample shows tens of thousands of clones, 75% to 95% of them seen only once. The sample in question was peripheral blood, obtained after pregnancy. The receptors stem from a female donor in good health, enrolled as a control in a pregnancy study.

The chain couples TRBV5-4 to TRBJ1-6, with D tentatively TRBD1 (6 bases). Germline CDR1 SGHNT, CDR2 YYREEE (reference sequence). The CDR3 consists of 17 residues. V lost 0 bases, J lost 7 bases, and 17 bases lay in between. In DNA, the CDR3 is TGTGCCAGCAGCTTGGACACAGGGAACGTTGGGAATTCACCCCTCCACTTT. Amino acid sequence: CASSLDTGNVGNSPLHF.

The CDR3 protein is CASSPRGGNNQPQHF. In DNA, the CDR3 is TGTGCCAGCTCACCACGGGGGGGAAACAATCAGCCCCAGCATTTT. The rearrangement joins TRBV18 to TRBJ1-5; perhaps TRBD1 as D (5 bases). V lost 1 base to trimming and J lost 3 bases, with 10 bases between them. Germline CDR1 KGHSH, CDR2 LQKENI. The CDR3 is 15 residues long. Together with reference TRBV18 and TRBJ1-5, the CDR3 gives the full variable domain: NAGVMQNPRHLVRRRGQEARLRCSPMKGHSHVYWYRQLPEEGLKFMVYLQKENIIDESGMPKERFSAEFPKEGPSILRIQQVVRGDSAAYFCASSPRGGNNQPQHFGDGTRLSIL.

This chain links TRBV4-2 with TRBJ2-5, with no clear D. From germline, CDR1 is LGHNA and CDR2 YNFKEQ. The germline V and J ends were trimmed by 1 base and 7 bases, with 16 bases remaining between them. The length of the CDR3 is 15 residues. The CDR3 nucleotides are TGTGCCAGCAGCCAAGCTGTGGTCGAGATTGGGACCCAGTACTTC. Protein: CASSQAVVEIGTQYF.

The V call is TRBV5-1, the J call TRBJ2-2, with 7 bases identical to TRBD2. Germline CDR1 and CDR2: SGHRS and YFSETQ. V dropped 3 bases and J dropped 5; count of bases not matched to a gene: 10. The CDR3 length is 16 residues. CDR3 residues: CASSSRLAGDTGELFF. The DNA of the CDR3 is TGCGCCAGCAGCTCACGACTGGCGGGAGATACCGGGGAGCTGTTTTTT.

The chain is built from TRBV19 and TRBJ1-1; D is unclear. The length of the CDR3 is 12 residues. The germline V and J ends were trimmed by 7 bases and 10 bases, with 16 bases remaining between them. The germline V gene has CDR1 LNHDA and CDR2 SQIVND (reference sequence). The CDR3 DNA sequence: TGTGCCAGTACCCCATCACCGTTGGCAGCTTTCTTT. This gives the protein CASTPSPLAAFF.

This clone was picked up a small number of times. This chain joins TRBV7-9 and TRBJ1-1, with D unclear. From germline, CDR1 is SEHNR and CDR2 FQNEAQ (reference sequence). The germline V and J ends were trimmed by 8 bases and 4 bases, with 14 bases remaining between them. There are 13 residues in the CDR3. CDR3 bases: TGTGCCAGCCTTATAAACAGCGGCACTGAAGCTTTCTTT. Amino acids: CASLINSGTEAFF.

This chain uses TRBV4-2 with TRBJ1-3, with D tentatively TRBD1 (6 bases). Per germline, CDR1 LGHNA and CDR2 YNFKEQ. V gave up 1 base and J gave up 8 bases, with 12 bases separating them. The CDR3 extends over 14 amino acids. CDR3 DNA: TGTGCCAGCAGCCAAGGATTACAGGGCTACACCATATATTTT. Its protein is CASSQGLQGYTIYF.

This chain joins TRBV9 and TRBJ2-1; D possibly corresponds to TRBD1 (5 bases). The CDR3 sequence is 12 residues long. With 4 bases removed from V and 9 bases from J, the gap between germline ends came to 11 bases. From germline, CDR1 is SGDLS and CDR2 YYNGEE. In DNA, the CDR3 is TGTGCCAGCAGCACACAGGAGACTGAGCAGTTCTTC. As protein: CASSTQETEQFF.

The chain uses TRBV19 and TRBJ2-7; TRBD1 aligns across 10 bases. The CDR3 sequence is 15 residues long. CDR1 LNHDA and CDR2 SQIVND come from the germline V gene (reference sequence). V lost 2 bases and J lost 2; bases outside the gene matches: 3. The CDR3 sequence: CASSIRDRGTYEQYF. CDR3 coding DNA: TGTGCCAGTAGTATAAGGGACAGGGGAACCTACGAGCAGTACTTC.

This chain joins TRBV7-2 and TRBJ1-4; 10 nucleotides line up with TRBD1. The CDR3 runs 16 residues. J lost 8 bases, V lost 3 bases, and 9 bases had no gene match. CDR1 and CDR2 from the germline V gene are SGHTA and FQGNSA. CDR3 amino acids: CASSFLRTGGEEKLFF. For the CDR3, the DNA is TGTGCCAGCAGCTTCCTCAGGACAGGGGGGGAGGAAAAACTGTTTTTT.

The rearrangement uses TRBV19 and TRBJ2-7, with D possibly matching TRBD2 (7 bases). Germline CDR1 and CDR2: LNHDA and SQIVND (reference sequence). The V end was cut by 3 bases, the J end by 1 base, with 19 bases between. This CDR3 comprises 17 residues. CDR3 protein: CASSIVGGPGASYEQYF. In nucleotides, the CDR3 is TGTGCCAGTAGTATCGTCGGGGGGCCCGGCGCGTCCTACGAGCAGTACTTC.